The next 11 T cell receptor beta chains were all read from a single sample in a study of shared T cell receptors in the human thymus. The repertoire was sequenced with immunoSEQ multiplex PCR; TCRdb's copy has only in-frame clones and lacks some. This table holds 500,000 to 850,000 clones, over 75% found once. This same sample was also taken into another study, of human thymus T cells.

The sample comprised thymocytes. These receptors were obtained from a boy in the first two years of life with a congenital heart defect.

The chain uses TRBV5-4 and TRBJ2-7; D is ambiguous. The CDR3 contains 14 residues. The V end lost 2 bases, the J end lost 4 bases, and 13 bases lay between the germline ends. Germline V gene data show CDR1 as SGHNT and CDR2 as YYREEE (reference sequence). Here the CDR3 reads CASSFDAAGYEQYF. The CDR3, as DNA: TGTGCCAGCAGCTTTGACGCGGCTGGATACGAGCAGTACTTC.

The chain recombines TRBV14 with TRBJ1-1; D possibly corresponds to TRBD1 (5 bases). V lost 6 bases and J lost 8, with 13 bases in between. CDR1 and CDR2 from the germline V gene are SGHDN and FVKESK. The CDR3 covers 12 residues. As DNA, the CDR3 is TGTGCCAGCAGACACACCCGGGGGGAAGCTTTCTTT. The encoded protein is CASRHTRGEAFF.

This chain uses TRBV11-2 with TRBJ1-1, with D tentatively TRBD1 (6 bases). The CDR3 runs to 15 residues. Trimming took off 6 bases at V and 3 bases at J, with 17 bases between the two ends. Germline V lookup: CDR1 SGHAT, CDR2 FQNNGV. The CDR3 DNA is TGTGCCAGCAGTTACAAACCCAGGGGAGACACTGAAGCTTTCTTT. This sequence encodes CASSYKPRGDTEAFF.

This clone was detected a few times. The V call is TRBV5-6, the J call TRBJ1-5; 10 nucleotides line up with TRBD1. Germline V gene lookup returns CDR1 SGHDT and CDR2 YYEEEE. V lost 0 bases, J lost 6 bases, and 12 bases stayed unmatched. CDR3 length equals 18 residues. CDR3 coding DNA: TGTGCCAGCAGCTTGGAGGGACAGGGGCGGAATAGAGGTCAGCCCCAGCATTTT. Amino acids: CASSLEGQGRNRGQPQHF. Complete variable domain (other parts from reference TRBV5-6 and TRBJ1-5): DAGVTQSPTHLIKTRGQQVTLRCSPKSGHDTVSWYQQALGQGPQFIFQYYEEEERQRGNFPDRFSGHQFPNYSSELNVNALLLGDSALYLCASSLEGQGRNRGQPQHFGDGTRLSIL.

This chain joins TRBV19 and TRBJ2-7; 10 bases agree with TRBD2. Losses at the gene ends were 6 bases for V and 7 bases for J; bases not matched to a gene: 24. From germline, CDR1 is LNHDA and CDR2 SQIVND (reference sequence). The CDR3 runs 19 residues. The CDR3 loop is CASSVERISGASGSGEQYF. CDR3 nucleotide sequence: TGTGCCAGTAGCGTGGAGCGGATTTCTGGGGCTAGCGGGAGTGGGGAGCAGTACTTC. The full variable domain, in which reference TRBV19 and TRBJ2-7 provide the parts outside the CDR3, is DGGITQSPKYLFRKEGQNVTLSCEQNLNHDAMYWYRQDPGQGLRLIYYSQIVNDFQKGDIAEGYSVSREKKESFPLTVTSAQKNPTAFYLCASSVERISGASGSGEQYFGPGTRLTVT.

Concerning this clone: At the DNA level, this CDR3 is encoded by other sequences in the same sample as well. The V gene is TRBV6-5, the J gene TRBJ2-7, with D tentatively TRBD1 (6 bases). Germline V CDR1 and CDR2: MNHEY, SVGAGI. CDR3 size: 12 residues. Trimming left V 0 bases short and J 7 bases short, with 7 bases between. This CDR3 reads CASSYSGGEQYF. Written as DNA, the CDR3 is TGTGCCAGCAGTTACTCAGGGGGTGAGCAGTACTTC.

The chain employs TRBV29-1 and TRBJ2-7; tentative D call: TRBD1 (5 bases). CDR1 SQVTM and CDR2 ANQGSEA come from the germline V gene. The CDR3 runs 13 residues. Trimming shortened V by 3 bases and J by 0 bases, and 9 bases separated the two germline ends. In DNA, the CDR3 is TGCAGCGTTGAGGCGGACAACTCCTACGAGCAGTACTTC. The encoded protein is CSVEADNSYEQYF.

The chain couples TRBV5-5 to TRBJ1-5; no firm D call. The CDR3 extends over 15 amino acids. V gave up 3 bases and J gave up 4 bases, with 14 bases separating them. CDR1 and CDR2 (germline): SGHKS, YYEKEE (reference sequence). The CDR3: CASSYNLGENQPQHF. The CDR3 region has the DNA TGTGCCAGCAGCTACAACCTCGGGGAGAATCAGCCCCAGCATTTT. Using reference TRBV5-5 and TRBJ1-5 for the parts outside the CDR3, the full variable domain is DAGVTQSPTHLIKTRGQQVTLRCSPISGHKSVSWYQQVLGQGPQFIFQYYEKEERGRGNFPDRFSARQFPNYSSELNVNALLLGDSALYLCASSYNLGENQPQHFGDGTRLSIL.

This clone was counted between two and nine times. The chain links TRBV12-5 to TRBJ2-5; D gene uncertain. Trimming pared 5 bases from V and 2 bases from J, leaving 12 bases between. The CDR3 contains 14 residues. The V gene's germline CDR1 is LGHNT and CDR2 FRNRAP. This chain's CDR3 is CASGPSTPQETQYF. As DNA, the CDR3 is TGTGCTAGTGGTCCATCGACACCTCAAGAGACCCAGTACTTC.

The chain has TRBV6-4 and TRBJ1-5; 10 nucleotides align to TRBD1. Germline assignment: CDR1 MRHNA and CDR2 SNTAGT. J lost 6 bases, V lost 3 bases, and 5 bases had no gene match. The CDR3 is made up of 15 amino acids. The CDR3 DNA reads as TGTGCCAGCAGTGAGTGGACAGGGGGAGGTCAGCCCCAGCATTTT. The encoded protein is CASSEWTGGGQPQHF.

This sequence joins TRBV7-6 and TRBJ2-7, with a possible D match to TRBD2 (8 bases). V was pared by 1 base and J by 0 bases, with 25 bases between. The CDR3 totals 20 residues. Germline loops: CDR1 SGHVS, CDR2 FNYEAQ. For the CDR3, the DNA is TGTGCCAGCAGCTTAGGGCCCCGGACAGGAGGAACTAGCGGCTCCTACGAGCAGTACTTC. Translating it yields CASSLGPRTGGTSGSYEQYF.